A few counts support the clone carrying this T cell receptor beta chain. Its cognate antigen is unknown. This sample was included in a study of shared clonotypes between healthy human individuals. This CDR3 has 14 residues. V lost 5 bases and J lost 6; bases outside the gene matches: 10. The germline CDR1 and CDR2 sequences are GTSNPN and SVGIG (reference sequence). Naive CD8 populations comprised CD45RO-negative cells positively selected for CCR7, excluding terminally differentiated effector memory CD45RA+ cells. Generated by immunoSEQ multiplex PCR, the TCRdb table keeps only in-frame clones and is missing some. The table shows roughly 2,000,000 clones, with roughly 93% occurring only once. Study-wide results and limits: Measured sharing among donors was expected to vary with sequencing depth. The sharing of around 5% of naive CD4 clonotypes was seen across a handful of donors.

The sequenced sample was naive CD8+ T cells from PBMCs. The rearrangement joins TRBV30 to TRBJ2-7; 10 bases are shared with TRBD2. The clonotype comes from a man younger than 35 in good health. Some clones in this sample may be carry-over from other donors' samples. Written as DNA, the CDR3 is TGTGCCTGGGGGAGCGGGAGGGAATTGGGCGAGCAGTACTTC. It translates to CAWGSGRELGEQYF.